These 27 T cell receptor beta chains came from one sample sequenced in a study of CD8 T cells in Susac syndrome. RNA totalling about 0.5 to 1 ug underwent reverse transcription with random hexamers. TCRdb ran MiXCR on the immunoSEQ multiplex PCR reads and lists one entry per CDR3 protein. Of 120,000 to 150,000 distinct CDR3 sequences listed, roughly 95% are singletons. The sequenced sample consisted of CD4+ T cells from PBMCs. These receptors originate from a human donor in good health.

This chain uses TRBV5-4 with TRBJ2-3, with D hard to call. Germline values: CDR1 SGHNT, CDR2 YYREEE (reference sequence). Trimming removed 3 bases at V and 0 bases at J, with 11 bases between. This CDR3 contains 15 residues. The CDR3 reads CASSWLTSSTDTQYF. The DNA for the CDR3 is TGTGCCAGCAGCTGGCTCACCTCTAGCACAGATACGCAGTATTTT. The full variable domain, completed using reference TRBV5-4 and TRBJ2-3, is ETGVTQSPTHLIKTRGQQVTLRCSSQSGHNTVSWYQQALGQGPQFIFQYYREEENGRGNFPPRFSGLQFPNYSSELNVNALELDDSALYLCASSWLTSSTDTQYFGPGTRLTVL.

CDR3 residues: CASSPGHSKEQFF. As DNA, the CDR3 is TGTGCCAGCTCACCGGGCCATTCCAAAGAGCAGTTCTTC. The chain links TRBV18 to TRBJ2-1, with D unclear. The germline V and J ends were trimmed by 3 bases and 10 bases, with 13 bases remaining between them. The CDR3 is 13 amino acids. Germline V CDR1 and CDR2: KGHSH, LQKENI.

The rearrangement links TRBV24-1 to TRBJ2-5, with 13 nucleotides matching TRBD2. The CDR3 consists of 16 residues. Germline-derived CDR1 and CDR2 are KGHDR and SFDVKD. V was pared by 4 bases and J by 5 bases, with 6 bases of the junction left unmatched. The CDR3 loop reads CATSDGLAGVWETQYF. The CDR3 nucleotides read TGTGCCACCAGTGACGGACTAGCGGGAGTCTGGGAGACCCAGTACTTC.

In this sample, this clonotype turned up once. Its ends do not fully match the called genes, so a read error is possible. The chain carries TRBV6-2 or TRBV6-3 and TRBJ2-3; no clear D gene. The CDR3 is 11 residues long. The V gene's germline CDR1 is MNHEY and CDR2 SVGEGT. The chain's CDR3 is CASRYSVGQYF. The CDR3 region has the DNA TGTGCCAGCAGGTACTCGGTAGGGCAGTATTTT.

This clonotype was observed a single time. The chain links TRBV20-1 to TRBJ2-5; D is possibly TRBD1 (6 bases). The V and J ends lost 6 bases and 0 bases respectively, with 14 bases between them. Per the germline V gene, CDR1 is DFQATT and CDR2 is SNEGSKA (reference sequence). This CDR3 has 14 amino acids. In nucleotides, the CDR3 is TGCAGTGCGGCGCAAACAGGGTACCAAGAGACCCAGTACTTC. As protein: CSAAQTGYQETQYF.

The chain joins TRBV7-3 to TRBJ2-1; D is possibly TRBD1 (5 bases). V was shortened by 5 bases and J by 4 bases, with 15 bases between the two germline ends. CDR3 length: 15 amino acids. Germline assignment: CDR1 SGHTA and CDR2 FQGTGA. This CDR3 is CASSPGPGQYNEQFF. The CDR3 nucleotides are TGTGCCAGCAGCCCAGGCCCCGGACAATACAATGAGCAGTTCTTC.

The chain carries TRBV15 and TRBJ1-2; no firm D call. V was pared by 4 bases and J by 1 base, with 10 bases between. Germline CDR1 and CDR2: LNHNV and YYDKDF (reference sequence). CDR3 length: 14 amino acids. This CDR3 reads CATSTGRVNYGYTF. CDR3 in DNA: TGTGCCACCAGCACCGGGCGGGTTAACTATGGCTACACCTTC.

The chain recombines TRBV5-7 with TRBJ1-4; 7 nucleotides align to TRBD1. TRBV5-7 qualifies as an ORF whose function is uncertain. The CDR3 is made up of 15 amino acids. The junction had 9 bases not matched to a gene; V was cut back by 2 bases and J by 8 bases. The CDR3: CASSFLTGRREKLFF. In nucleotides, the CDR3 is TGTGCCAGCAGCTTTTTGACAGGGAGAAGAGAAAAACTGTTTTTT.

V and J are TRBV7-2 and TRBJ2-1; D is perhaps TRBD2 (5 bases). The CDR3 totals 11 residues. Looked up from germline, CDR1 is SGHTA and CDR2 is FQGNSA. Trimming left V 3 bases short and J 12 bases short, with 9 bases between. Here the CDR3 DNA reads TGTGCCAGCAGCTTTAGCGTAGGGCAGTTCTTC. Its translation is CASSFSVGQFF.

The V gene is TRBV20-1, the J gene TRBJ2-5; no clear D gene. V was pared by 1 base and J by 6 bases, with 12 bases between. From germline, CDR1 is DFQATT and CDR2 SNEGSKA (reference sequence). CDR3 length: 13 residues. The chain's CDR3 is CSARGQIRKTQYF. The DNA of the CDR3 is TGCAGTGCTAGAGGGCAGATAAGGAAGACCCAGTACTTC.

J is TRBJ1-1 and V is TRBV7-2; tentative D call: TRBD1 (6 bases). From germline, CDR1 is SGHTA and CDR2 FQGNSA. V was trimmed by 5 bases and J by 2 bases, leaving 15 bases between them. The CDR3 consists of 15 residues. CDR3: CASSPIRGGNTEAFF. As DNA, the CDR3 is TGTGCCAGCAGCCCCATCAGGGGAGGTAACACTGAAGCTTTCTTT. Full variable domain (missing parts from reference TRBV7-2 and TRBJ1-1): GAGVSQSPSNKVTEKGKDVELRCDPISGHTALYWYRQSLGQGLEFLIYFQGNSAPDKSGLPSDRFSAERTGGSVSTLTIQRTQQEDSAVYLCASSPIRGGNTEAFFGQGTRLTVV.

The chain has TRBV2 and TRBJ2-3; D is unresolved. Germline CDR1 is SNHLY and CDR2 is FYNNEI. This CDR3 has 12 residues. Between the trimmed V and J ends, which lost 6 bases and 3 bases, there was a span of 7 bases. DNA of the CDR3: TGTGCCAGCAGACCCCGAACAGATACGCAGTATTTT. It encodes CASRPRTDTQYF. Full variable domain (outside the CDR3, taken from reference TRBV2 and TRBJ2-3): EPEVTQTPSHQVTQMGQEVILRCVPISNHLYFYWYRQILGQKVEFLVSFYNNEISEKSEIFDDQFSVERPDGSNFTLKIRSTKLEDSAMYFCASRPRTDTQYFGPGTRLTVL.

This clonotype has a single count. J is TRBJ1-2 and V is TRBV4-2; D gene unclear. The V and J ends lost 1 base and 2 bases respectively, with 14 bases between them. CDR3 length equals 16 residues. Germline V gene sequence: CDR1 LGHNA, CDR2 YNFKEQ. CDR3 in amino acids: CASSQAKAAENYGYTF. Here the CDR3 DNA reads TGTGCCAGCAGCCAAGCGAAGGCAGCTGAGAACTATGGCTACACCTTC.

The chain couples TRBV6-6 to TRBJ1-5; TRBD1 agrees at 9 bases. The CDR3 loop spans 16 amino acids. The germline V gene encodes CDR1 MNHNY and CDR2 SVGAGI (reference sequence). Germline trimming cut 7 bases from V and 3 bases from J; bases unmatched to any gene: 10. For the CDR3, the DNA is TGTGCCAGCACGGGACAGGGAAGGAGAGCCAATCAGCCCCAGCATTTT. Amino acid sequence: CASTGQGRRANQPQHF.

The chain recombines TRBV19 with TRBJ2-1, with D uncertain. Germline V gene sequence: CDR1 LNHDA, CDR2 SQIVND (reference sequence). V lost 5 bases and J lost 7, with 12 bases in between. The CDR3 contains 13 residues. The DNA for the CDR3 is TGTGCCAGTAGTCTCACCCCCGTGAATGAGCAGTTCTTC. Translation: CASSLTPVNEQFF.

The chain recombines TRBV5-1 with TRBJ2-7; 9 positions agree with TRBD2. The V segment lost 1 base and the J segment 5 bases; nucleotides outside the gene matches: 4. The CDR3 sequence is 14 residues long. CDR1 and CDR2 (germline): SGHRS, YFSETQ. The CDR3 sequence is CASSLRLAVDEQYF. CDR3 nucleotide sequence: TGCGCCAGCAGCTTGAGACTAGCGGTCGACGAGCAGTACTTC. Drawing the rest from reference TRBV5-1 and TRBJ2-7, the complete variable domain is KAGVTQTPRYLIKTRGQQVTLSCSPISGHRSVSWYQQTPGQGLQFLFEYFSETQRNKGNFPGRFSGRQFSNSRSEMNVSTLELGDSALYLCASSLRLAVDEQYFGPGTRLTVT.

In DNA form, the CDR3 reads TGTGCCATCAGTGTTAGGGACAGGGGCCACAGTTCCGGCACTGAAGCTTTCTTT. This codes for CAISVRDRGHSSGTEAFF. The V call is TRBV10-3, the J call TRBJ1-1; 10 bases line up with TRBD1. The length of the CDR3 is 18 residues. Trimming cost V 4 bases and J 4 bases; bases outside gene matches: 15. Per germline, CDR1 ENHRY and CDR2 SYGVKD.

The rearrangement links TRBV3-1 to TRBJ2-7; D might be TRBD2 (5 bases). The CDR3 has 15 amino acids. The germline gives CDR1 LGHDT, CDR2 YNNKEL (reference sequence). Trimming shortened V by 3 bases and J by 0 bases, and 12 bases separated the two germline ends. Here the CDR3 DNA reads TGTGCCAGCAGCCATTCGGGGAGCAGCTCCTACGAGCAGTACTTC. Its translation is CASSHSGSSSYEQYF.

The chain combines TRBV3-1 with TRBJ2-2; possibly TRBD1 or TRBD2 for D (5 bases each). CDR3 length: 17 amino acids. Trimming cost V 2 bases and J 0 bases, with 13 bases left between them. CDR1 is LGHDT, CDR2 YNNKEL, per germline (reference sequence). As DNA, the CDR3 is TGTGCCAGCAGCCAAACCACCGGGACGACGAACACCGGGGAGCTGTTTTTT. Translating gives CASSQTTGTTNTGELFF.

The chain recombines TRBV5-4 with TRBJ2-1; 7 nucleotides line up with TRBD2. Germline V gene lookup returns CDR1 SGHNT and CDR2 YYREEE (reference sequence). V was pared by 0 bases and J by 9 bases, with 12 bases of the junction left unmatched. The CDR3 covers 16 residues. CDR3 bases: TGTGCCAGCAGCTTGGCCGTCTCCCAGCCGGGGGGTGAGCAGTTCTTC. As protein: CASSLAVSQPGGEQFF. Full variable domain (rest looked up from reference TRBV5-4 and TRBJ2-1): ETGVTQSPTHLIKTRGQQVTLRCSSQSGHNTVSWYQQALGQGPQFIFQYYREEENGRGNFPPRFSGLQFPNYSSELNVNALELDDSALYLCASSLAVSQPGGEQFFGPGTRLTVL.

The rearrangement uses TRBV30 and TRBJ2-3, with unresolved D. The CDR3 length is 11 residues. V shed 0 bases and J shed 6 bases, with 4 bases lying between them. The germline V gene encodes CDR1 GTSNPN and CDR2 SVGIG (reference sequence). The CDR3 region is CAWSVTDTQYF. The CDR3 nucleotides are TGTGCCTGGAGTGTAACCGATACGCAGTATTTT.

The chain uses TRBV2 and TRBJ2-3; 7 bases map to TRBD1. The CDR3 is 14 amino acids. Germline V gene sequence: CDR1 SNHLY, CDR2 FYNNEI. V dropped 7 bases and J dropped 1; count of bases not matched to a gene: 5. CDR3 sequence: CASKIGTGTDTQYF. Here the CDR3 DNA reads TGTGCCAGCAAGATAGGGACAGGCACAGATACGCAGTATTTT.

A single count supports this clonotype. The J gene is TRBJ2-7, the V gene TRBV9; D may match TRBD1 or TRBD2 (5 bases each). V was clipped by 0 bases and J by 4 bases, with 8 bases between them. There are 13 residues in the CDR3. Looked up from germline, CDR1 is SGDLS and CDR2 is YYNGEE. The CDR3, as DNA: TGTGCCAGCAGCGTAGGCGAGGGGTACGAGCAGTACTTC. Encoded protein: CASSVGEGYEQYF.

The chain has TRBV20-1 and TRBJ1-5; 10 bases align to TRBD1. After removal of 6 bases from V and 7 bases from J, the junction contained 6 bases not matched to a gene. Per the germline V gene, CDR1 is DFQATT and CDR2 is SNEGSKA (reference sequence). The CDR3 contains 13 residues. The CDR3 DNA reads TGCAGTGCAAAGACAGGGGGCCTCCAGCCCCAGCATTTT. It encodes CSAKTGGLQPQHF.

V is TRBV6-2 or TRBV6-3 and J is TRBJ2-3, with D possibly being TRBD1 (5 bases). The CDR3 contains 16 residues. Per the germline V gene, CDR1 is MNHEY and CDR2 is SVGEGT. The V and J ends lost 6 bases and 0 bases respectively, with 16 bases between them. The CDR3 region has the DNA TGTGCCAGCAGCAACAGACAGAGGATTAGCACAGATACGCAGTATTTT. It yields the protein CASSNRQRISTDTQYF.

This clonotype was seen a few times. This chain joins TRBV29-1 and TRBJ2-2; 9 nucleotides agree with TRBD1. CDR1 and CDR2 (germline): SQVTM, ANQGSEA. The CDR3 is 14 residues long. After removal of 7 bases from V and 5 bases from J, the junction contained 8 bases not matched to a gene. The CDR3 DNA reads TGCAGCGCCCAGGACAGGGGCACGACCGGGGAGCTGTTTTTT. The encoded protein is CSAQDRGTTGELFF.

This clonotype was observed once. The chain combines TRBV2 with TRBJ1-2; tentative D call: TRBD1 (5 bases). Germline lookup yields CDR1 SNHLY and CDR2 FYNNEI. This CDR3 spans 13 amino acids. The V end was cut by 4 bases, the J end by 4 bases, with 10 bases between. CDR3 sequence (DNA): TGTGCCAGCAGTGTTCAGGGTGGCTATGGCTACACCTTC. As protein: CASSVQGGYGYTF.